The clone carrying this T cell receptor (beta chain) occurred once. The sample comes from a study of control samples from healthy donors and cancer patients. Losses at the gene ends were 2 bases for V and 2 bases for J; bases not matched to a gene: 3. This CDR3 is 15 amino acids long. Germline V gene data show CDR1 as SGHDT and CDR2 as YYEEEE. Sequencing was performed with immunoSEQ multiplex PCR; in TCRdb, only in-frame clones are kept and a portion is missing. The sample consists of some 130,000 clones, just under 95% of them appearing once. Sequenced material: blood. The clonotype was recovered from a man under 40 in good health. The chain has TRBV5-6 and TRBJ2-2, with TRBD2 matching 7 bases. The CDR3 region has the DNA TGTGCCAGCAGCTTCTGGACTAGTAACACCGGGGAGCTGTTTTTT. Translated: CASSFWTSNTGELFF.